Given below is one T cell receptor (beta chain) in context. The data derive from a study of blood T cell repertoires in COVID-19. At the level of the study: Acute-phase and convalescent COVID-19 samples originated in the United States, Italy and Spain. Nucleic acid was either cDNA or gDNA, and it came from T cells, B-cell-depleted T cells, or PBMCs.

Researchers sorted participants into cohorts using their self-reported clinical history. V was trimmed by 0 bases and J by 6 bases, leaving 7 bases between them. The CDR3 length is 13 residues. CDR1 is MNHEY and CDR2 is SVGAGI in the germline V gene. Original analysis: By means of reference gene primer amplification, nucleated cell counts were estimated. This table comes from immunoSEQ multiplex PCR, and its TCRdb copy is limited to in-frame clones, with some not included. V and J calls and clone size are those listed in that table; D and trimming were worked out from the DNA. The repertoire holds about 400,000 clones, with 88% as singletons.

The sequence was collected from a woman in her forties with acute COVID-19. The specimen sequenced was PBMCs or T cells enriched from blood (not recorded which). This chain links TRBV6-5 with TRBJ2-3; no clear D gene. CDR3 amino acids: CASSYSRWDTQYF. CDR3 coding DNA: TGTGCCAGCAGTTACTCGAGGTGGGATACGCAGTATTTT.